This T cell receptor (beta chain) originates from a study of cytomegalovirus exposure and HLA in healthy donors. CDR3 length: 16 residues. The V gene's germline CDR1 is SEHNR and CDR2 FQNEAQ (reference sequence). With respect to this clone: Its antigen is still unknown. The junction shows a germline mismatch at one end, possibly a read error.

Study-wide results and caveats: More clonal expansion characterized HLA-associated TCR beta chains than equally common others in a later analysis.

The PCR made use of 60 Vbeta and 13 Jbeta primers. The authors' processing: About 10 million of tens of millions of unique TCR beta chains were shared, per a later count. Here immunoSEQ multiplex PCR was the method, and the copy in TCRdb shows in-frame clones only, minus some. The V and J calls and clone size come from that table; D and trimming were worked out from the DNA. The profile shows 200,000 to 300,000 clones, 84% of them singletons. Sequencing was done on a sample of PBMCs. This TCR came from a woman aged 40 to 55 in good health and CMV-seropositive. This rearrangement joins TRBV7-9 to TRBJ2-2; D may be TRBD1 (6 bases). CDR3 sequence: CSSSRQETTNTGELFF. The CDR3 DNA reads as TGTTCCAGCAGCCGACAGGAAACCACGAACACCGGGGAGCTGTTTTTT.